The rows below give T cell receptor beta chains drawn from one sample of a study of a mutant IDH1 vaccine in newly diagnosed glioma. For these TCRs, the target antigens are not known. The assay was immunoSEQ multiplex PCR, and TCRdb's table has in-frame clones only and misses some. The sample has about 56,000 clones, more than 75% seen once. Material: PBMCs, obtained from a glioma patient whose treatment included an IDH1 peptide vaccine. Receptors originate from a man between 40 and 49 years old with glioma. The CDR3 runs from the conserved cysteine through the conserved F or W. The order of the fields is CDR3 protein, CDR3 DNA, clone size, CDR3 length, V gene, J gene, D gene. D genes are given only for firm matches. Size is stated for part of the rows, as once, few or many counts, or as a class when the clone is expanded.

CASTREGQGENLFF	TGTGCCAGCACCCGGGAAGGGCAGGGGGAAAACCTGTTTTTT	.	14	TRBV5-8	TRBJ1-4	TRBD1
CASSSGQVGNYGYTF	TGTGCCAGCAGCTCGGGACAGGTGGGAAACTATGGCTACACCTTC	.	15	TRBV6-5	TRBJ1-2	TRBD1
CASSLLGDTEAFF	TGTGCCAGCAGCTTATTGGGGGACACTGAAGCTTTCTTT	.	13	TRBV7-9	TRBJ1-1	.
CASSLGRTQYF	TGTGCCAGCAGCTTAGGACGGACGCAGTATTTT	few	11	TRBV7-8	TRBJ2-3	.
CASSFSQGAYEQYF	TGCGCCAGCAGCTTTTCACAGGGGGCATACGAGCAGTACTTC	.	14	TRBV5-1	TRBJ2-7	TRBD1
CASSYGSGGNQPQHF	TGTGCCAGCAGTTACGGGTCGGGAGGCAATCAGCCCCAGCATTTT	.	15	TRBV6-5	TRBJ1-5	.
CASSASVGELFF	TGTGCCAGTAGCGCGTCGGTCGGGGAGCTGTTTTTT	.	12	TRBV19	TRBJ2-2	.
CASSLDGTEETQYF	TGTGCCAGCAGCTTAGATGGGACAGAAGAGACCCAGTACTTC	.	14	TRBV7-2	TRBJ2-5	TRBD1
CASSSGTSGSLTDTQYF	TGTGCCAGCAGCTCCGGGACTAGCGGATCACTCACAGATACGCAGTATTTT	.	17	TRBV9	TRBJ2-3	TRBD2
CASSQPQGAQETQYF	TGCGCCAGCAGTCAACCCCAGGGGGCCCAAGAGACCCAGTACTTC	.	15	TRBV4-1	TRBJ2-5	TRBD1
CASSLGGGSMNEQYF	TGTGCCAGCAGCTTAGGGGGCGGGAGTATGAACGAGCAGTACTTC	.	15	TRBV11-3	TRBJ2-7	TRBD2
CASSYGTARAETQYF	TGTGCCAGCAGTTACGGAACAGCCCGTGCGGAGACCCAGTACTTC	.	15	TRBV6-5	TRBJ2-5	.
CASKSRTHEQYF	TGTGCCAGTAAGAGCAGGACCCACGAGCAGTACTTC	.	12	TRBV19	TRBJ2-7	.
CASSPTTLNTEAFF	TGTGCCAGCAGCCCGACCACACTGAACACTGAAGCTTTCTTT	.	14	TRBV7-2	TRBJ1-1	.
CASSQSSHEQYF	TGTGCCAGCAGCCAAAGCAGCCACGAGCAGTACTTC	.	12	TRBV2	TRBJ2-7	.
CASSPGTDTQYF	TGTGCCAGCAGCCCCGGCACAGATACGCAGTATTTT	.	12	TRBV7-3	TRBJ2-3	.
CASSLVMVSEQYF	TGTGCCAGCAGCTTAGTGATGGTTTCCGAGCAGTACTTC	.	13	TRBV7-2	TRBJ2-7	.
CASSFAGGSYEQYF	TGTGCCAGCAGCTTTGCGGGAGGCTCCTACGAGCAGTACTTC	.	14	TRBV7-2	TRBJ2-7	TRBD2
CASSSGHLRTQYF	TGTGCCAGCAGCTCCGGACACCTTCGGACCCAGTACTTC	.	13	TRBV14	TRBJ2-5	.
CASSSRALYEQYF	TGTGCCAGCAGTTCCCGGGCCCTCTACGAGCAGTACTTC	.	13	TRBV28	TRBJ2-7	.
CASSQVEGPYGYTF	TGCGCCAGCAGCCAAGTTGAGGGGCCTTATGGCTACACCTTC	.	14	TRBV4-3	TRBJ1-2	.
CASSLRAGFGVQNEQFF	TGCGCCAGCAGCTTGAGGGCAGGGTTTGGGGTACAAAATGAGCAGTTCTTC	once	17	TRBV5-1	TRBJ2-1	.
CATSERPGGETDTQYF	TGTGCCACCAGCGAGAGACCTGGGGGAGAGACAGATACGCAGTATTTT	.	16	TRBV15	TRBJ2-3	.
CASSEGNRQYF	TGTGCCAGCAGTGAAGGGAATAGGCAGTACTTC	.	11	TRBV6-1	TRBJ2-7	.
CASSLPRSAVGEYF	TGCGCCAGCAGCCTCCCACGATCGGCTGTTGGGGAGTACTTC	.	14	TRBV4-1	TRBJ2-7	.
CASSLGGIAKNIQYF	TGTGCCAGCAGTTTGGGGGGGATAGCCAAAAACATTCAGTACTTC	once	15	TRBV27	TRBJ2-4	TRBD2
CASSSDGPSSGNTIYF	TGCGCCAGCAGCTCGGACGGACCAAGCTCTGGAAACACCATATATTTT	.	16	TRBV5-1	TRBJ1-3	.
CASIVVHEQFF	TGTGCCAGCATAGTGGTTCATGAGCAGTTCTTC	.	11	TRBV6-1	TRBJ2-1	.
CASSFSNMNTEAFF	TGTGCCAGCAGCTTTTCTAACATGAACACTGAAGCTTTCTTT	few	14	TRBV5-6	TRBJ1-1	.
CASSLAVGLAGTMSYNEQFF	TGTGCCAGCAGCTTAGCGGTAGGGCTAGCGGGCACTATGTCCTACAATGAGCAGTTCTTC	.	20	TRBV7-6	TRBJ2-1	TRBD2
CASSPREDEKLFF	TGTGCCAGCTCACCAAGGGAGGATGAAAAACTGTTTTTT	.	13	TRBV18	TRBJ1-4	.
CASMASTSGDNEQFF	TGTGCCAGCATGGCCAGTACTAGCGGGGACAATGAGCAGTTCTTC	.	15	TRBV2	TRBJ2-1	TRBD2
CASSPPMLGQPQHF	TGTGCCAGCTCACCACCGATGTTGGGTCAGCCCCAGCATTTT	.	14	TRBV18	TRBJ1-5	.
CASSLGVSSYEQYF	TGTGCCAGCAGCTTGGGGGTAAGCTCCTACGAGCAGTACTTC	.	14	TRBV5-5	TRBJ2-7	.
CAISPTGSGNTIYF	TGTGCCATCAGCCCTACGGGCTCTGGAAACACCATATATTTT	once	14	TRBV10-3	TRBJ1-3	.
CASSIEASRGVYNEQFF	TGTGCCAGTAGTATAGAAGCGAGCAGGGGGGTCTACAATGAGCAGTTCTTC	.	17	TRBV19	TRBJ2-1	.
CASSLGSSFNEQFF	TGTGCCAGCAGCTTAGGTTCAAGCTTCAATGAGCAGTTCTTC	.	14	TRBV7-2	TRBJ2-1	.
CAPGASGRAGTGELFF	TGTGCCCCGGGGGCTAGCGGGAGGGCCGGGACCGGGGAGCTGTTTTTT	.	16	TRBV19	TRBJ2-2	TRBD2
CASKVDREDHEQFF	TGTGCCAGTAAGGTCGACAGGGAGGATCATGAGCAGTTCTTC	.	14	TRBV19	TRBJ2-1	.
CAISESTGTDQPQHF	TGTGCCATCAGTGAGTCGACAGGGACGGATCAGCCCCAGCATTTT	.	15	TRBV10-3	TRBJ1-5	TRBD1
CASSRLTGDEQYF	TGCGCCAGCAGCCGCTTAACAGGGGACGAGCAGTACTTC	.	13	TRBV5-1	TRBJ2-7	TRBD1
CSERREETQYF	TGCAGTGAGCGACGTGAAGAGACCCAGTACTTC	once	11	TRBV20-1	TRBJ2-5	.
CSAAARYTF	TGCAGTGCTGCCGCTCGCTACACCTTC	.	9	TRBV20-1	TRBJ1-2	.
CASSLVGTGRNEKLFF	TGCGCCAGCAGCTTGGTGGGGACAGGGCGTAATGAAAAACTGTTTTTT	.	16	TRBV5-1	TRBJ1-4	TRBD1
CASSSRGGNEQYF	TGTGCCAGCAGCTCTCGAGGGGGGAACGAGCAGTACTTC	.	13	TRBV7-3	TRBJ2-7	.
CASSRTSGNTGELFF	TGTGCCAGCAGCCGGACTAGCGGGAACACCGGGGAGCTGTTTTTT	.	15	TRBV7-6	TRBJ2-2	TRBD2